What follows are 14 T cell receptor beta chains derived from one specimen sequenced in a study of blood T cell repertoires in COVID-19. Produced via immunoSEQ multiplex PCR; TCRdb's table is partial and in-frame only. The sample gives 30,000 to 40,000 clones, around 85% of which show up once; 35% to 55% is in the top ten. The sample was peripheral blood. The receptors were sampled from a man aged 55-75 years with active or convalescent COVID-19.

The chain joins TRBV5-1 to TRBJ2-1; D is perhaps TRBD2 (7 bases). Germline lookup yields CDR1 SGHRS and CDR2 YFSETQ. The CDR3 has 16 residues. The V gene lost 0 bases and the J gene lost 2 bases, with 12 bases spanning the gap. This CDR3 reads CASSLAGGRPYNEQFF. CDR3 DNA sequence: TGCGCCAGCAGCTTGGCCGGGGGGCGGCCCTACAATGAGCAGTTCTTC.

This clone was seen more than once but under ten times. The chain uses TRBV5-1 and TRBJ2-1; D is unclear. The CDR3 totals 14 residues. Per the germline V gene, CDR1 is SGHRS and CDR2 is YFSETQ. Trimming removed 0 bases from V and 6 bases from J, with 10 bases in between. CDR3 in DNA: TGCGCCAGCAGCTTGGAATTAGCCTCCAATGAGCAGTTCTTC. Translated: CASSLELASNEQFF.

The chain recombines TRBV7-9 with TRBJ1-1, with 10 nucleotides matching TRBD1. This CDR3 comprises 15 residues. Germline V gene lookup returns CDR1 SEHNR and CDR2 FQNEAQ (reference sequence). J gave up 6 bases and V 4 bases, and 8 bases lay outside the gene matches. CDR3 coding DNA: TGTGCCAGCAGCTCCCCGGGACAGGGGTACCCTGAAGCTTTCTTT. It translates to CASSSPGQGYPEAFF. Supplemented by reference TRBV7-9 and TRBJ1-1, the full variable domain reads DTGVSQNPRHKITKRGQNVTFRCDPISEHNRLYWYRQTLGQGPEFLTYFQNEAQLEKSRLLSDRFSAERPKGSFSTLEIQRTEQGDSAMYLCASSSPGQGYPEAFFGQGTRLTVV.

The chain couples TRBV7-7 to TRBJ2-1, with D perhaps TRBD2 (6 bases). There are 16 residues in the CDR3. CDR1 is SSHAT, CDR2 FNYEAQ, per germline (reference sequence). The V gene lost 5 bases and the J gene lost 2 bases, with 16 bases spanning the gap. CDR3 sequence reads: CASSSTFSGTYNEQFF. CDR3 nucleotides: TGTGCCAGCAGCAGTACGTTTAGCGGAACCTACAATGAGCAGTTCTTC. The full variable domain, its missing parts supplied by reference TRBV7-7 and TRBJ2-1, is GAGVSQSPRYKVTKRGQDVTLRCDPISSHATLYWYQQALGQGPEFLTYFNYEAQPDKSGLPSDRFSAERPEGSISTLTIQRTEQRDSAMYRCASSSTFSGTYNEQFFGPGTRLTVL.

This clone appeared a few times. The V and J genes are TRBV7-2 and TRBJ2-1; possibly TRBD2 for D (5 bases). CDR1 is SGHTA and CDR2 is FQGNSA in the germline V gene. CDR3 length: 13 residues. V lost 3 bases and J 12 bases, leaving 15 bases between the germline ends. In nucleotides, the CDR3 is TGTGCCAGCAGCTTCACAGCTGGACTCGGGCAGTTCTTC. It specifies CASSFTAGLGQFF.

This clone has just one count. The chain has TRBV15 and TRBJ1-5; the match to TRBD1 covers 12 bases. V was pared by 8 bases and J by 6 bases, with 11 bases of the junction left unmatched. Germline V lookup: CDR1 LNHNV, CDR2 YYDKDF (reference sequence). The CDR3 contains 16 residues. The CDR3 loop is CATGGQGASYGQPQHF. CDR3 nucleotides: TGTGCCACCGGGGGACAGGGGGCCAGTTATGGTCAGCCCCAGCATTTT.

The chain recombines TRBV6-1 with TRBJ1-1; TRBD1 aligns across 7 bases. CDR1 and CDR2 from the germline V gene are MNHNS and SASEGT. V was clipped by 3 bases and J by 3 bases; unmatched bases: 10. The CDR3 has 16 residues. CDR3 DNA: TGTGCCAGCAGTGATAGACAGGGTCCCCCTCACACTGAAGCTTTCTTT. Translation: CASSDRQGPPHTEAFF.

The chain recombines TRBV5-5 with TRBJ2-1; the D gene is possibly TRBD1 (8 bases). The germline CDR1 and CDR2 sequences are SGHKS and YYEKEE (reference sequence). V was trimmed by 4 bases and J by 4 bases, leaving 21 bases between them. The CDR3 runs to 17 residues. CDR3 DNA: TGTGCCAGCAGCACTTCCCCGGACAGGGACTATTACAATGAGCAGTTCTTC. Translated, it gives CASSTSPDRDYYNEQFF.

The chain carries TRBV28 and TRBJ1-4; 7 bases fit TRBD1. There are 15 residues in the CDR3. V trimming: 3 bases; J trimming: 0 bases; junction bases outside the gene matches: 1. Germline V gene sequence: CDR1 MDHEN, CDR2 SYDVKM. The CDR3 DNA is TGTGCCAGCAGTTTTCAGGGGGCAACTAATGAAAAACTGTTTTTT. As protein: CASSFQGATNEKLFF.

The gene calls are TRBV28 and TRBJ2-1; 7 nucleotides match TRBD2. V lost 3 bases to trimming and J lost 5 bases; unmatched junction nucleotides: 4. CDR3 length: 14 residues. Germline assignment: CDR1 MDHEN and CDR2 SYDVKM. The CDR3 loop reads CASSFGGSHNEQFF. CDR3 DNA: TGTGCCAGCAGTTTCGGGGGGTCACACAATGAGCAGTTCTTC.

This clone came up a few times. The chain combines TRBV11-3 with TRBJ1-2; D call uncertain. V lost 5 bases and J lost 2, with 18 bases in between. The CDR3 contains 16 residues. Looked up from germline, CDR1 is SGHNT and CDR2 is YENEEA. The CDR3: CASSQTGGARNYGYTF. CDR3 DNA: TGTGCCAGCAGCCAAACGGGAGGAGCCCGGAACTATGGCTACACCTTC.

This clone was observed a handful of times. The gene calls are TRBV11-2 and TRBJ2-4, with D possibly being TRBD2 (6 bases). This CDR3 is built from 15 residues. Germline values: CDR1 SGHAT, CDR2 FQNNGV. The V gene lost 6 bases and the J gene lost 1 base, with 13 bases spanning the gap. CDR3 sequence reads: CASSRLGTAKNIQYF. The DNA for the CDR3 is TGTGCCAGCAGTAGACTAGGTACCGCCAAAAACATTCAGTACTTC.

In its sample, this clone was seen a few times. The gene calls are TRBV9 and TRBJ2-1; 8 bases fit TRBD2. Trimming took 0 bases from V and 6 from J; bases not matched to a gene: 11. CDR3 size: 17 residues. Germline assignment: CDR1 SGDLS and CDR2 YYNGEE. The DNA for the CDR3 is TGTGCCAGCAGCGTAGCCGGTCGGGCGGGAGGCCGCAATGAGCAGTTCTTC. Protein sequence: CASSVAGRAGGRNEQFF.

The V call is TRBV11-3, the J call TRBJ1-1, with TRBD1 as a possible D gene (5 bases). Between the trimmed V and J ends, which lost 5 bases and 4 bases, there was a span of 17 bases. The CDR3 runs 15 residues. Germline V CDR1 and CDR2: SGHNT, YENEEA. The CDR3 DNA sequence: TGTGCCAGCAGCCGACGGCTAGGGGATGTCACTGAAGCTTTCTTT. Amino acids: CASSRRLGDVTEAFF.